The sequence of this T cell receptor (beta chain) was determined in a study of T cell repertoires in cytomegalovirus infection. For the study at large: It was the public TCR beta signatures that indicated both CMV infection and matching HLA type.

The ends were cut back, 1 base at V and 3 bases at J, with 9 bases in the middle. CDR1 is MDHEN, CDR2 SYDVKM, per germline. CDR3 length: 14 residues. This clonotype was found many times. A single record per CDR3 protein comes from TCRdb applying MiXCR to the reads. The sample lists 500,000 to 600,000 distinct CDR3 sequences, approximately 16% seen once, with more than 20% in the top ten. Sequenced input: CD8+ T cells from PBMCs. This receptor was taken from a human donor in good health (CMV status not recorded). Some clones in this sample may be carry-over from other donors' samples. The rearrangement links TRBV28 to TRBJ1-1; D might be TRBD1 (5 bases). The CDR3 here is CASSLSGPYTEAFF. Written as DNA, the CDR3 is TGTGCCAGCAGTTTATCGGGACCTTACACTGAAGCTTTCTTT.